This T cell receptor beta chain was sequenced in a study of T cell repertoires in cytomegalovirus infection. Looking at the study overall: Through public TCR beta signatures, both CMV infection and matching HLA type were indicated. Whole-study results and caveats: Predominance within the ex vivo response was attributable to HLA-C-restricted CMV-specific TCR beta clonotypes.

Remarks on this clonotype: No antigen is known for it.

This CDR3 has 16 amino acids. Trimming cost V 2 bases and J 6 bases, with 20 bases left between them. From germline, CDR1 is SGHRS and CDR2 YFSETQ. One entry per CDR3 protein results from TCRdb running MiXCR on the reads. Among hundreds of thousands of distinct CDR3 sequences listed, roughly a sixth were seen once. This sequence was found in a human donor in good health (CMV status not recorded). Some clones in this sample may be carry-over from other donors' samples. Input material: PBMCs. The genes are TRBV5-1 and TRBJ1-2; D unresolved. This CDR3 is CASSLRTVPEGDGYTF. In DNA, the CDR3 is TGCGCCAGCAGCTTACGGACGGTGCCCGAGGGAGATGGCTACACCTTC. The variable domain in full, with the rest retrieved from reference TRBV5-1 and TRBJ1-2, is KAGVTQTPRYLIKTRGQQVTLSCSPISGHRSVSWYQQTPGQGLQFLFEYFSETQRNKGNFPGRFSGRQFSNSRSEMNVSTLELGDSALYLCASSLRTVPEGDGYTFGSGTRLTVV.